This T cell receptor (beta chain) comes out of a study of blood T cell repertoires in COVID-19. About the study: Donors in the United States, Italy and Spain gave samples during acute or convalescent COVID-19.

The length of the CDR3 is 12 residues. Germline CDR1 reads SGHTA; CDR2 reads FQGNSA. Trimming left V 0 bases short and J 5 bases short, with 4 bases between. Clones were sequenced by immunoSEQ multiplex PCR, and TCRdb holds only the in-frame ones, with some missing. The table lists fewer than 150,000 clones, around 85% of them singletons. This receptor was identified in a human donor in a cohort sampled during active COVID-19. The rearrangement links TRBV7-2 to TRBJ2-5; D uncertain. Specimen: peripheral blood. Written as DNA, the CDR3 is TGTGCCAGCAGCTTAGCCCCGGAGACCCAGTACTTC. It encodes CASSLAPETQYF.